This TCR beta chain appears in the sequencing data of a study of CD8+CD57+ T cells in acquired aplastic anemia (dated by TCRdb to the late 2010s). About the full investigation: DNA extracted from sorted CD4+ and CD8+ cells had a mean of 3.2 ug, with a range of 0.2 to 27.4 ug. CD8+CD57+ expansion was defined as a frequency above the mean frequency observed in healthy subjects.

Comment on this clonotype: Its antigen remains unidentified. Per-base qualities were not stored, and no clone one base away is much larger.

Points the paper makes about the study in general: About 30 CD8+ CDR3 sequences were found in both patients and controls but appeared to be highly expressed in patients and within the immunodominant clones of the patients. Between patients and healthy controls, no significant difference in CD8+ Simpson's diversity was found (P=0.060).

Profiling of TCR beta VDJ combinations and CDR3 sequences used genomic DNA as the template. TCR repertoire sequencing was run on an Illumina HiSeq 2000. Processing in the source paper ran as follows. Repertoires were assessed using TRBV/TRBJ rearrangement plots, CDR3 size and DJ length profiles, and Simpson's diversity index. The immunodominant clone was defined as the most abundant DNA sequence in deep sequencing data. CDR3 amino acid sequences were screened for sharing across subjects and compared with published repertoires and the VDJdb database. TCRdb's own reprocessing of the public reads used fastp at Q25 and MiXCR and kept productive beta chains. Identical CDR3 protein sequences are pooled into one entry, listed with their most common genes and DNA. TCRdb's processing, not the study's, gives the V and J calls here. This sample gives about 180,000 distinct CDR3 sequences in total; around 63% of them show up just once. The ten top clones hold roughly 42% of the sample.

The CDR3 goes from the cysteine to the phenylalanine over 14 residues. The entry retains the CDR3 DNA only, 42 bases that are in frame from base 1. CDR1 and CDR2 are drawn from the germline V gene: MGHDK, SYGVNS. V gives up 5 bases and J gives up 3 bases, and the segment between their germline ends measures 13 bases. Flow cytometry had shown CD8+CD57+ cell expansion in the patients selected for sequencing. Severe acquired aplastic anemia was diagnosed in all patients according to International Study of Aplastic Anemia and Agranulocytosis and Camitta criteria. At the time blood was sampled, none of the patients had received any therapy. The study deep-sequenced TCR repertoires of sorted CD4+ and CD8+ blood T cells from severe aplastic anemia patients and healthy subjects. In the USA, patient enrollment took place under clinicaltrials.gov protocols 00001620, 01623167, 00001397, 00071045, 00081523 and 00961064. Ficoll-Paque density gradient centrifugation was used to isolate peripheral blood mononuclear cells. Before DNA was extracted, CD4+ and CD8+ T cells were sorted using either FACS or magnetic beads.

The TCR comes from a human donor with aplastic anemia. Material: sorted CD4+, CD8+, or CD8+CD57+ T cells (not recorded which) from PBMCs. The chain links TRBV25-1 with TRBJ1-1; matching of 5 bases hints at TRBD1 as the D gene. CDR3 reads: CASSNMGRDTEAFF. The nucleotide sequence is given as TGTGCCAGCAGTAACATGGGGCGGGACACTGAAGCTTTCTTT.